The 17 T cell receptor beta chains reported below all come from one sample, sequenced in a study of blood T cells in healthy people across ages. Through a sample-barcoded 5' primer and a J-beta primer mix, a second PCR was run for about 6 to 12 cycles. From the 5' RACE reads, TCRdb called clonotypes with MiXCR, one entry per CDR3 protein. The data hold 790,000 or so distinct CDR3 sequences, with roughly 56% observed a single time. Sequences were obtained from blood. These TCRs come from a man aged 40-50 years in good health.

The CDR3 spells CAISRGTESSYEQYF. The CDR3 DNA follows: TGTGCCATCAGTCGGGGGACCGAAAGCTCCTACGAGCAGTACTTC. The chain employs TRBV10-3 and TRBJ2-7; D is possibly TRBD2 (6 bases). Germline loops: CDR1 ENHRY, CDR2 SYGVKD. Trimming took off 5 bases at V and 0 bases at J, with 14 bases between the two ends. This CDR3 comprises 15 residues.

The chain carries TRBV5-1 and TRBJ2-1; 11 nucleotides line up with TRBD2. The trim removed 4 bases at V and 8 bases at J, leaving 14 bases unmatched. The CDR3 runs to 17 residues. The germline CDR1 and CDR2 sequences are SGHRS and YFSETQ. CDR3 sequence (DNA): TGCGCCAGCAGCCCATACGGCCCGGGACTAGCGGCCGATGAGCAGTTCTTC. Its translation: CASSPYGPGLAADEQFF.

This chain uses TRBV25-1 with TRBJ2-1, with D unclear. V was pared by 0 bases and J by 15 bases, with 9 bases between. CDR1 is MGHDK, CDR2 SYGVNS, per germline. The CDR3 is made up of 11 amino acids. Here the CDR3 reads CASSEYTGLFF. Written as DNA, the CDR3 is TGTGCCAGCAGTGAATACACTGGATTGTTCTTC.

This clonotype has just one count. CDR3 DNA sequence: TGTGCCAGCAGTTCCCGGGACGTCCTCTACGAGCAGTACTTC. It translates to CASSSRDVLYEQYF. J is TRBJ2-7 and V is TRBV6-6; either TRBD1 or TRBD2 may supply D (5 bases each). The ends were cut back, 4 bases at V and 3 bases at J, with 13 bases in the middle. Germline values: CDR1 MNHNY, CDR2 SVGAGI (reference sequence). The CDR3 is 14 amino acids.

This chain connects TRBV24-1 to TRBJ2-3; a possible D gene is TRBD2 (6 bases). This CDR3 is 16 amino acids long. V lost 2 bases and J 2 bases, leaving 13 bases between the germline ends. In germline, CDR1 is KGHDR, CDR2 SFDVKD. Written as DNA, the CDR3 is TGTGCCACCAGTGATTACCAACCGGGAGACACAGATACGCAGTATTTT. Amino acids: CATSDYQPGDTDTQYF.

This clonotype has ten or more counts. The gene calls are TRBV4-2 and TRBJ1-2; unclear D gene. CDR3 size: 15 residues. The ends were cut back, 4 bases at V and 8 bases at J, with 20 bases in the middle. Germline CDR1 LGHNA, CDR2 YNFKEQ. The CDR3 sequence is CASSLTRIGVMGYTF. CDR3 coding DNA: TGTGCCAGCAGCCTCACTCGGATTGGGGTTATGGGCTACACCTTC.

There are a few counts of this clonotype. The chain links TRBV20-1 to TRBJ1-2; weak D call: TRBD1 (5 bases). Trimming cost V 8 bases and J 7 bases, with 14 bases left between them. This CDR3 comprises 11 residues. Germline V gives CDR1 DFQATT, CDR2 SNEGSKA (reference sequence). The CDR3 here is CSPKGFAGYTF. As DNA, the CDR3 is TGCAGTCCCAAGGGGTTTGCTGGCTACACCTTC.

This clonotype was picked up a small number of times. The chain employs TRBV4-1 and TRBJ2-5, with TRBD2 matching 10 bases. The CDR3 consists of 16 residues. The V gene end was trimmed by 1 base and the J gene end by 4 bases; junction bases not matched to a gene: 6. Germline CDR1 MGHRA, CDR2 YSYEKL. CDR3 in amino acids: CASSQGLAGVGETQYF. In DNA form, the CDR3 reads TGCGCCAGCAGCCAAGGCCTAGCGGGAGTCGGAGAGACCCAGTACTTC.

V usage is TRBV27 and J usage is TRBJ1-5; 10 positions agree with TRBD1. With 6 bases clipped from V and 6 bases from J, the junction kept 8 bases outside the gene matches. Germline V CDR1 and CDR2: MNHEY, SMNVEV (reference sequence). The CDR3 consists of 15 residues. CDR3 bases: TGTGCCAGCAGGCCCGGGACAGGGGCTGGTCAGCCCCAGCATTTT. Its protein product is CASRPGTGAGQPQHF.

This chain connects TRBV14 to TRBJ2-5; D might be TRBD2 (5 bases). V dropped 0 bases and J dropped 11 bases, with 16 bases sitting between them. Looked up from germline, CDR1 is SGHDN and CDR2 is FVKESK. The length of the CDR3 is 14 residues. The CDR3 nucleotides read TGTGCCAGCAGCCAAGAAGCCGGGATGAGGGAGCAGTACTTC. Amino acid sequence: CASSQEAGMREQYF.

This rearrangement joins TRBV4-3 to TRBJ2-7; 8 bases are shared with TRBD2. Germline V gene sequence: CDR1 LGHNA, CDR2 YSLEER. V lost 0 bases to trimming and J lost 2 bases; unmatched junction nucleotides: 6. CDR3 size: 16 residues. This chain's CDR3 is CASSQDLGLAAYEQYF. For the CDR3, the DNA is TGCGCCAGCAGCCAAGATCTTGGACTAGCTGCCTACGAGCAGTACTTC.

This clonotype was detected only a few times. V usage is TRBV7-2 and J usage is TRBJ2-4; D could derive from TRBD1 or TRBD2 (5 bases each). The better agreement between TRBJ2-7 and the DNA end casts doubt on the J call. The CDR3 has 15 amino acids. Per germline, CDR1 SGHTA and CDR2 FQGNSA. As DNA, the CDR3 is TGTGCCAGCAGCTTATGGAATCCGTCAGGGAGCGAGCAGTACTTC. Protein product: CASSLWNPSGSEQYF.

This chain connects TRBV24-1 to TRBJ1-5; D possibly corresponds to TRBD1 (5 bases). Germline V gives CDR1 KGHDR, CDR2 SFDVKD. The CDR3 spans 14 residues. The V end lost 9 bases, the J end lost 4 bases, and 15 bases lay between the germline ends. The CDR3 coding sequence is TGTGCCACCGGGGGAACGGCAGGTAATCAGCCCCAGCATTTT. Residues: CATGGTAGNQPQHF.

The CDR3 coding sequence is TGTGCCAGCAGCCCGCGGGAGCCCTACGAGCAGTACTTC. This translates into CASSPREPYEQYF. The chain employs TRBV4-2 and TRBJ2-7; the match to TRBD2 covers 7 bases. V shed 4 bases, J shed 2 bases, and the junction held 2 bases outside the gene matches. Germline V lookup: CDR1 LGHNA, CDR2 YNFKEQ. The CDR3 runs 13 residues.

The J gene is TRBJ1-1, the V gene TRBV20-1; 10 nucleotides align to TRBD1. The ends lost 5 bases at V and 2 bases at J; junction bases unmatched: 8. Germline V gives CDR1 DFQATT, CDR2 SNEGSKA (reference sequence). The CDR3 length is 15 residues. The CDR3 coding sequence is TGCAGTGCTGTTTACCGGGACAGGGGCAACACTGAAGCTTTCTTT. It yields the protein CSAVYRDRGNTEAFF.

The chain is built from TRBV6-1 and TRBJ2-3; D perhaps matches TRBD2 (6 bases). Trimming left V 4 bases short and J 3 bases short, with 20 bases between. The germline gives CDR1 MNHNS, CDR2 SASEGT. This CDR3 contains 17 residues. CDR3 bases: TGTGCCAGCAGTGCCACAAGACTAGTGTCGTGGACAGATACGCAGTATTTT. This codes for CASSATRLVSWTDTQYF.

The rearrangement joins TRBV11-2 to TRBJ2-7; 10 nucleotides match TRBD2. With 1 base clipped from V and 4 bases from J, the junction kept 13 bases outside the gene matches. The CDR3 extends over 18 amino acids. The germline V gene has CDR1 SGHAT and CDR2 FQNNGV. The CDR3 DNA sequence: TGTGCCAGCAGCTTAGGACCCCCGGGTAGCGGGAGGATATACGAGCAGTACTTC. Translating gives CASSLGPPGSGRIYEQYF.